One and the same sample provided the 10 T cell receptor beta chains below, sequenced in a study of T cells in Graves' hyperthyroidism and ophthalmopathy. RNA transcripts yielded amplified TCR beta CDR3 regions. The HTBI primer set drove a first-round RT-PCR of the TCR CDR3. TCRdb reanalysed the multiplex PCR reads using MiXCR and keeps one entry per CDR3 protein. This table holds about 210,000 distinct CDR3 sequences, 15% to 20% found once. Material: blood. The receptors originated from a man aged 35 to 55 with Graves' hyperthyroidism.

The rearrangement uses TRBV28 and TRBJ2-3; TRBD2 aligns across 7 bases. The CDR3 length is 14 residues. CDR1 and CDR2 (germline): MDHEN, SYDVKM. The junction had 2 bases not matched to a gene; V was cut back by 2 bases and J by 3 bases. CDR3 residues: CASSLAGETDTQYF. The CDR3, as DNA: TGTGCCAGCAGTTTAGCGGGAGAGACAGATACGCAGTATTTT.

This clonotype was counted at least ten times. In DNA form, the CDR3 reads TGTGCCAGCAGTGAAGCCCTTCGGAAGACAGGGGGCTCAGATACGCAGTATTTT. This translates into CASSEALRKTGGSDTQYF. The chain links TRBV6-1 to TRBJ2-3; 10 bases are shared with TRBD1. J was trimmed by 4 bases and V by 0 bases; bases with no gene match: 10. Per the germline V gene, CDR1 is MNHNS and CDR2 is SASEGT. The CDR3 loop spans 18 amino acids.

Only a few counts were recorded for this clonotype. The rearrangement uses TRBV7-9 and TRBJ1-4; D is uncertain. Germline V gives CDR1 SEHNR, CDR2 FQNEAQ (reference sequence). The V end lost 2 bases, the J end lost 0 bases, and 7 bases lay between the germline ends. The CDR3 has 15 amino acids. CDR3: CASSLTDSTNEKLFF. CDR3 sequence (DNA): TGTGCCAGCAGCTTAACAGACTCAACTAATGAAAAACTGTTTTTT.

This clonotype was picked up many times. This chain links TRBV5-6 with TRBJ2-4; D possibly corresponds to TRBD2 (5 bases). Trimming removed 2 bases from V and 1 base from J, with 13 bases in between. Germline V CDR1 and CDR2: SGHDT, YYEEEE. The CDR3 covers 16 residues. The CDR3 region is CASSFMDSSAKNIQYF. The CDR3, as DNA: TGTGCCAGCAGCTTTATGGACTCCTCGGCCAAAAACATTCAGTACTTC.

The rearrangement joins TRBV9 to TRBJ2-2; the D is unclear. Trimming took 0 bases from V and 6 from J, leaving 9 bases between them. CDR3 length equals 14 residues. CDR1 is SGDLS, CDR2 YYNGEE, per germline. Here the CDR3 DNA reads TGTGCCAGCAGCGTAGGGCCCTCAGCCGGGGAGCTGTTTTTT. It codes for CASSVGPSAGELFF.

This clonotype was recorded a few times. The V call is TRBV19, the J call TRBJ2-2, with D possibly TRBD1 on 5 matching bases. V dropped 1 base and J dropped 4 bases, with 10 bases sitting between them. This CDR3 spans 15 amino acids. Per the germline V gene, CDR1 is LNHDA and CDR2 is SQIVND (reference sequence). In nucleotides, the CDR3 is TGTGCCAGTAGTATAGGCCGCAGGGTCACCGGGGAGCTGTTTTTT. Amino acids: CASSIGRRVTGELFF.

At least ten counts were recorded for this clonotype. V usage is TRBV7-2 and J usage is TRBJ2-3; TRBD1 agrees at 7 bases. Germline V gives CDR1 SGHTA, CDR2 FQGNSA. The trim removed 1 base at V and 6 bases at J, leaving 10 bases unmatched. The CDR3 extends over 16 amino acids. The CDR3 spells CASSLGLTGSLDTQYF. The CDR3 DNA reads TGTGCCAGCAGCTTAGGGTTGACAGGGTCATTGGATACGCAGTATTTT.

The CDR3 DNA reads as TGTGCCAGCAGCAGTAACAGGGGAAGGGCCCAGGGCTACACCTTC. Translation gives CASSSNRGRAQGYTF. The chain uses TRBV7-8 and TRBJ1-2; 7 nucleotides agree with TRBD1. With 5 bases clipped from V and 8 bases from J, the junction kept 14 bases outside the gene matches. CDR3 length: 15 amino acids. Germline V gene data show CDR1 as SGHVS and CDR2 as FQNEAQ.

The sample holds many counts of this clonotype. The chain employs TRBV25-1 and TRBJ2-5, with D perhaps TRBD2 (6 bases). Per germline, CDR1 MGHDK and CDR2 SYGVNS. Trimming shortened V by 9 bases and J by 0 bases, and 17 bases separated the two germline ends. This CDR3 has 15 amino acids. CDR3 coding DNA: TGTGCCAGTTCCGTTCCGGGAGCCTACCAAGAGACCCAGTACTTC. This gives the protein CASSVPGAYQETQYF.

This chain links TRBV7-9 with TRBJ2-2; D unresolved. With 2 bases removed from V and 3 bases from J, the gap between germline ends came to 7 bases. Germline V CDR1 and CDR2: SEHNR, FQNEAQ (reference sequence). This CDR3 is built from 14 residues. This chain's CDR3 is CASSLNMDTGELFF. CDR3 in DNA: TGTGCCAGCAGCTTAAACATGGACACCGGGGAGCTGTTTTTT.